Presented here are 12 T cell receptor beta chains from one specimen sequenced in a study of blood T cell repertoires in COVID-19. Libraries were prepared by immunoSEQ multiplex PCR; TCRdb keeps only in-frame clonotypes and omits some of them. This table has a few hundred thousand clones, 75% to 90% appearing once. Material for sequencing was peripheral blood. All receptors come from a woman between 18 and 29 years old with acute or convalescent COVID-19.

This chain uses TRBV14 with TRBJ1-6; weak D call: TRBD1 (6 bases). Looked up from germline, CDR1 is SGHDN and CDR2 is FVKESK. V was clipped by 0 bases and J by 8 bases, with 8 bases between them. This CDR3 has 14 residues. The CDR3 DNA is TGTGCCAGCAGCCAAGAGGACAGCTATTCACCCCTCCACTTT. Residues: CASSQEDSYSPLHF.

The chain combines TRBV7-9 with TRBJ1-3; tentative D call: TRBD1 (6 bases). CDR3 length: 16 residues. Per germline, CDR1 SEHNR and CDR2 FQNEAQ (reference sequence). V was shortened by 4 bases and J by 0 bases, with 13 bases between the two germline ends. Here the CDR3 DNA reads TGTGCCAGCAGCTCGCAAACAGGGAACTCTGGAAACACCATATATTTT. Translating it yields CASSSQTGNSGNTIYF. Using reference TRBV7-9 and TRBJ1-3 for the parts outside the CDR3, the full variable domain is DTGVSQNPRHKITKRGQNVTFRCDPISEHNRLYWYRQTLGQGPEFLTYFQNEAQLEKSRLLSDRFSAERPKGSFSTLEIQRTEQGDSAMYLCASSSQTGNSGNTIYFGEGSWLTVV.

The chain couples TRBV7-9 to TRBJ1-1; no firm D call. The CDR3 contains 15 residues. The V gene's germline CDR1 is SEHNR and CDR2 FQNEAQ (reference sequence). Trimming shortened V by 6 bases and J by 3 bases, and 17 bases separated the two germline ends. The CDR3 reads CASSWVGTEDTEAFF. For the CDR3, the DNA is TGTGCCAGCAGTTGGGTCGGCACGGAGGACACTGAAGCTTTCTTT. The complete variable domain, with remaining parts taken from reference TRBV7-9 and TRBJ1-1, reads DTGVSQNPRHKITKRGQNVTFRCDPISEHNRLYWYRQTLGQGPEFLTYFQNEAQLEKSRLLSDRFSAERPKGSFSTLEIQRTEQGDSAMYLCASSWVGTEDTEAFFGQGTRLTVV.

The gene calls are TRBV6-5 and TRBJ1-2, with TRBD1 as a possible D gene (5 bases). The CDR3 contains 15 residues. Trimming took 2 bases from V and 7 from J, leaving 17 bases between them. Germline values: CDR1 MNHEY, CDR2 SVGAGI. The chain's CDR3 is CASSYGAGLKGGYTF. For the CDR3, the DNA is TGTGCCAGCAGTTACGGGGCAGGGTTGAAGGGTGGCTACACCTTC.

On this clone: Sequence at one end of the junction differs from germline and may be a read error. The chain carries TRBV11-3 and TRBJ2-3; TRBD2 aligns across 12 bases. The germline CDR1 and CDR2 sequences are SGHNT and YENEEA. This CDR3 comprises 20 residues. The CDR3, as DNA: TGTGCCAGCAGTTTAGACGAGGGGCTAGCGGGGGGGCGAAGCACAGATACGCAGTATTTT. Translation: CASSLDEGLAGGRSTDTQYF.

As regards this clone: The same CDR3 also results from other DNA sequences found in this sample. J is TRBJ1-1 and V is TRBV4-1; no clear D gene. Between the trimmed V and J ends, which lost 4 bases and 1 base, there was a span of 7 bases. Per germline, CDR1 MGHRA and CDR2 YSYEKL. CDR3 length: 13 residues. The CDR3 sequence: CASSRASNTEAFF. The CDR3 nucleotides read TGCGCCAGCAGCCGGGCCTCGAACACTGAAGCTTTCTTT.

This clone appeared a few times. The identical CDR3 is also encoded by other nucleotide sequences in the sample. The chain joins TRBV7-6 to TRBJ1-1; D unresolved. CDR1 and CDR2 (germline): SGHVS, FNYEAQ. V lost 5 bases and J 1 base, leaving 8 bases between the germline ends. CDR3 length equals 13 residues. The CDR3 bases are TGTGCCAGCAGCCTAACGCGGAACACTGAAGCTTTCTTT. It encodes CASSLTRNTEAFF.

J is TRBJ1-1 and V is TRBV20-1; D ambiguous. The ends were cut back, 7 bases at V and 11 bases at J, with 17 bases in the middle. The CDR3 extends over 11 amino acids. Germline V CDR1 and CDR2: DFQATT, SNEGSKA (reference sequence). In nucleotides, the CDR3 is TGCAGTGGGAGGGAAGGGTTACGGGCTTTCTTT. Translating gives CSGREGLRAFF.

The V gene is TRBV12-3 or TRBV12-4, the J gene TRBJ2-5, with 7 bases aligning to TRBD2. V was pared by 5 bases and J by 2 bases, with 2 bases of the junction left unmatched. The length of the CDR3 is 13 residues. CDR3 in amino acids: CASSQGLQETQYF. The CDR3 DNA reads TGTGCCAGCAGTCAGGGACTACAAGAGACCCAGTACTTC.

The rearrangement joins TRBV2 to TRBJ1-2; the D is unclear. Trimming took 7 bases from V and 5 from J, leaving 11 bases between them. Germline loops: CDR1 SNHLY, CDR2 FYNNEI. The CDR3 covers 12 residues. The CDR3 loop reads CASTETSYGYTF. CDR3 DNA sequence: TGTGCCAGCACCGAGACAAGTTATGGCTACACCTTC.

This chain links TRBV5-1 with TRBJ1-2; TRBD1 matches 9 bases. The CDR3 runs to 16 residues. Unmatched junction bases numbered 15, after V lost 4 bases and J lost 8 bases. Germline V gene data show CDR1 as SGHRS and CDR2 as YFSETQ. This CDR3 reads CASSQETRTGVLGYTF. The CDR3 DNA reads TGCGCCAGCAGCCAAGAAACACGGACAGGGGTACTCGGCTACACCTTC.

J is TRBJ1-5 and V is TRBV19; weak D call: TRBD1 (5 bases). Trimming shortened V by 3 bases and J by 8 bases, and 11 bases separated the two germline ends. The V gene's germline CDR1 is LNHDA and CDR2 SQIVND (reference sequence). CDR3 length: 13 residues. CDR3: CASSIPGGEPQHF. The CDR3 nucleotides read TGTGCCAGTAGTATCCCTGGGGGGGAGCCCCAGCATTTT.